Listed here are 6 T cell receptor beta chains from one sample, sequenced in a study of cytomegalovirus exposure and HLA in healthy donors. The PCR had 60 Vbeta and 13 Jbeta primers. TCRdb keeps only in-frame clones here, not all; method: immunoSEQ multiplex PCR. The sample lists 60,000 to 70,000 clones; 55% to 80% were seen once. The material sequenced was PBMCs. These receptors originate from a woman between 45 and 65 years old in good health and CMV-seronegative.

The chain uses TRBV30 and TRBJ1-2, with D possibly matching TRBD1 (5 bases). Per the germline V gene, CDR1 is GTSNPN and CDR2 is SVGIG (reference sequence). Trimming stripped 5 bases from V and 4 bases from J, with 14 bases between. CDR3 length equals 13 residues. CDR3 nucleotide sequence: TGTGCCTGGGGCAACCTGGGGCCCTATGGCTACACCTTC. Protein: CAWGNLGPYGYTF.

The V call is TRBV6-7, the J call TRBJ2-3; 8 bases map to TRBD2. TRBV6-7 is treated as an ORF (open reading frame) with a function not yet certain. This CDR3 has 14 amino acids. V gave up 6 bases and J gave up 4 bases; unmatched junction bases: 6. In DNA, the CDR3 is TGTGCCAGCAGCTCAAGCGGGAGCGCAGATACGCAGTATTTT. Protein product: CASSSSGSADTQYF.

The genes are TRBV28 and TRBJ2-6; D is possibly TRBD1 (6 bases). With 3 bases removed from V and 0 bases from J, the gap between germline ends came to 21 bases. Looked up from germline, CDR1 is MDHEN and CDR2 is SYDVKM. This CDR3 region has 20 residues. The CDR3 DNA follows: TGTGCCAGCAGTTTTCATGACGGCAGGGGATCTGACTCTGGGGCCAACGTCCTGACTTTC. As protein: CASSFHDGRGSDSGANVLTF.

V and J are TRBV19 and TRBJ1-2; 7 bases line up with TRBD1. Germline V lookup: CDR1 LNHDA, CDR2 SQIVND (reference sequence). V trimming: 7 bases; J trimming: 2 bases; junction bases outside the gene matches: 19. CDR3 length equals 18 residues. CDR3 region: CASNSRQGDGSGNYGYTF. The CDR3 nucleotides read TGTGCCAGTAATTCGAGACAGGGAGACGGTTCCGGCAACTATGGCTACACCTTC.

Turning to this clone: At the DNA level, this CDR3 is encoded by other sequences in the same sample as well. The V and J genes are TRBV5-1 and TRBJ1-1; a possible D gene is TRBD1 (5 bases). In germline, CDR1 is SGHRS, CDR2 YFSETQ. The CDR3 runs to 14 residues. Trimming stripped 4 bases from V and 4 bases from J, with 14 bases between. The CDR3 DNA reads TGCGCCAGCAGCCTGGGGGGAGATGGCACTGAAGCTTTCTTT. It is translated as CASSLGGDGTEAFF.

The genes are TRBV4-3 and TRBJ2-7; D is uncertain. Germline V lookup: CDR1 LGHNA, CDR2 YSLEER. This CDR3 region has 15 residues. With 0 bases removed from V and 0 bases from J, the gap between germline ends came to 9 bases. The CDR3 loop is CASSQEARSSYEQYF. The CDR3 DNA reads as TGCGCCAGCAGCCAAGAAGCCCGGAGCTCCTACGAGCAGTACTTC.